These 5 T cell receptor beta chains originate from one sample sequenced in a study of T cell responses to AZD1222 COVID-19 vaccine. Sequencing was performed with immunoSEQ multiplex PCR; in TCRdb, only in-frame clones are kept and a portion is missing. This sample has 250,000 or so clones, with 93% found just once. This specimen consisted of peripheral blood, obtained on day 0 of AZD1222 vaccination. These receptors were obtained from an adult in good health.

This clone was seen a few times. DNA for the CDR3: TGTGCCAGCAGCTCTCCCGGGACTGGGGAGTACGAGCAGTACTTC. Amino acid sequence: CASSSPGTGEYEQYF. The J gene is TRBJ2-7, the V gene TRBV5-6, with D perhaps matching TRBD2 (6 bases). This CDR3 contains 15 residues. Germline CDR1 is SGHDT and CDR2 is YYEEEE. V was clipped by 3 bases and J by 4 bases, with 17 bases between them.

The chain is built from TRBV19 and TRBJ1-2; D may be TRBD1 (6 bases). This CDR3 is built from 15 residues. The V and J ends lost 9 bases and 0 bases respectively, with 17 bases between them. Germline V gene lookup returns CDR1 LNHDA and CDR2 SQIVND (reference sequence). The CDR3 loop is CASRGHYASNYGYTF. The CDR3 region has the DNA TGTGCCAGCCGGGGACACTACGCATCTAACTATGGCTACACCTTC.

The CDR3 reads CASSWAGAREQPQHF. The CDR3 bases are TGTGCCAGCAGCTGGGCAGGGGCCCGAGAGCAGCCCCAGCATTTT. This chain uses TRBV5-8 with TRBJ1-5, with TRBD1 as a possible D gene (6 bases). The germline CDR1 and CDR2 sequences are SGHTS and YDEGEE. V was cut by 3 bases and J by 7 bases, with 17 bases left in between. The CDR3 extends over 15 amino acids.

The chain employs TRBV5-1 and TRBJ2-1, with no clear D. The germline CDR1 and CDR2 sequences are SGHRS and YFSETQ. Trimming took 0 bases from V and 4 from J, leaving 8 bases between them. CDR3 length: 14 residues. Written as DNA, the CDR3 is TGCGCCAGCAGCTTGGACACAAATTACAATGAGCAGTTCTTC. The encoded protein is CASSLDTNYNEQFF.

The table lists this clone with a count of one. This rearrangement joins TRBV7-8 to TRBJ2-3; TRBD2 matches at 7 bases. The CDR3 extends over 15 amino acids. Germline CDR1 reads SGHVS; CDR2 reads FQNEAQ. Germline trimming cut 2 bases from V and 5 bases from J; bases unmatched to any gene: 7. CDR3 DNA sequence: TGTGCCAGCAGCTTATCAGCGGGGTTCGTAGATACGCAGTATTTT. Protein sequence: CASSLSAGFVDTQYF.